The next 18 T cell receptor beta chains were all read from a single sample in a study of identical twins' blood T cells. TCRdb recomputed calls from the 5' RACE reads with MiXCR, one row per CDR3 protein. The sample lists 350,000 to 400,000 distinct CDR3 sequences, over 25% occurring once. The source material was PBMCs. These receptors were obtained from a woman aged 18-50 years in good health.

This clonotype was counted between two and nine times. This may be a read error, as it is one base from a much larger clone. The genes are TRBV12-3 or TRBV12-4 and TRBJ1-5; D uncertain. Trimming cost V 3 bases and J 6 bases, with 12 bases left between them. CDR3 length equals 14 residues. CDR3 in DNA: TGTGCCAGCAGTTTCGACGGGTTAGGTCAGCCCCAGCATTTT. Translating gives CASSFDGLGQPQHF.

There are a few counts of this clonotype. CDR3 protein: CAWRPTGSSPLHF. For the CDR3, the DNA is TGTGCCTGGCGCCCGACAGGGAGTTCACCCCTCCACTTT. V usage is TRBV30 and J usage is TRBJ1-6; TRBD1 matches 7 bases. CDR1 GTSNPN and CDR2 SVGIG come from the germline V gene (reference sequence). The junction had 7 bases not matched to a gene; V was cut back by 5 bases and J by 9 bases. The length of the CDR3 is 13 residues.

This clonotype was picked up one time. This chain links TRBV7-6 with TRBJ1-1, with D unclear. V lost 5 bases, J lost 9 bases, and 13 bases lay in between. The germline V gene encodes CDR1 SGHVS and CDR2 FNYEAQ. This CDR3 has 12 residues. The DNA of the CDR3 is TGTGCCAGCAGCGCTCATAATGCCAAAGCTTTCTTT. Translating gives CASSAHNAKAFF.

This clonotype was counted many times. The chain carries TRBV3-1 and TRBJ1-2, with TRBD1 matching over 9 bases. The CDR3 covers 14 residues. Losses at the gene ends were 4 bases for V and 6 bases for J; bases not matched to a gene: 6. CDR1 is LGHDT, CDR2 YNNKEL, per germline (reference sequence). The CDR3 reads CASSLLDRGDGYTF. Written as DNA, the CDR3 is TGTGCCAGCAGCCTTTTGGACAGGGGAGATGGCTACACCTTC.

This chain joins TRBV11-2 and TRBJ2-2; the D is unclear. From germline, CDR1 is SGHAT and CDR2 FQNNGV. V was trimmed by 5 bases and J by 5 bases, leaving 15 bases between them. This CDR3 has 15 amino acids. DNA for the CDR3: TGTGCCAGCAGCCCAATAGGTCCCGGGACCGGGGAGCTGTTTTTT. It yields the protein CASSPIGPGTGELFF.

This clonotype has at least ten counts. The gene calls are TRBV29-1 and TRBJ1-1; D possibly corresponds to TRBD1 (5 bases). Trimming cost V 5 bases and J 0 bases, with 13 bases left between them. The CDR3 has 14 residues. The V gene's germline CDR1 is SQVTM and CDR2 ANQGSEA. CDR3 DNA sequence: TGCAGCGTTTCTCGGAGCAGGGTGAACACTGAAGCTTTCTTT. This gives the protein CSVSRSRVNTEAFF. Complete variable domain (other parts from reference TRBV29-1 and TRBJ1-1): SAVISQKPSRDICQRGTSLTIQCQVDSQVTMMFWYRQQPGQSLTLIATANQGSEATYESGFVIDKFPISRPNLTFSTLTVSNMSPEDSSIYLCSVSRSRVNTEAFFGQGTRLTVV.

This clonotype was counted between two and nine times. The CDR3, as DNA: TGTGCCACCAGCCCATTCAAAGGGGTTGGAGAGCAGTTCTTC. It encodes CATSPFKGVGEQFF. The chain links TRBV15 to TRBJ2-1; tentative D call: TRBD1 (5 bases). Germline V gene data show CDR1 as LNHNV and CDR2 as YYDKDF (reference sequence). There are 14 residues in the CDR3. V was pared by 5 bases and J by 10 bases, with 18 bases between.

A few counts support this clonotype. V usage is TRBV7-9 and J usage is TRBJ2-1, with D uncertain. V was clipped by 1 base and J by 6 bases, with 16 bases between them. Germline V gene data show CDR1 as SEHNR and CDR2 as FQNEAQ (reference sequence). The CDR3 consists of 16 residues. CDR3: CASSLGGAVRINEQFF. The CDR3 nucleotides read TGTGCCAGCAGCTTAGGAGGTGCGGTGCGGATCAATGAGCAGTTCTTC.

This rearrangement joins TRBV5-1 to TRBJ1-2; D is ambiguous. Germline CDR1 SGHRS, CDR2 YFSETQ. The CDR3 totals 14 residues. Trimming took 2 bases from V and 1 from J, leaving 9 bases between them. This CDR3 is CASSFAQSNYGYTF. As DNA, the CDR3 is TGCGCCAGCAGCTTCGCGCAGAGTAACTATGGCTACACCTTC.

The chain joins TRBV7-9 to TRBJ1-4; D is unclear. V lost 2 bases, J lost 0 bases, and 10 bases lay in between. The germline V gene encodes CDR1 SEHNR and CDR2 FQNEAQ (reference sequence). The CDR3 spans 16 residues. Here the CDR3 DNA reads TGTGCCAGCAGCTTAAAATGGAGTGCAACTAATGAAAAACTGTTTTTT. Its protein product is CASSLKWSATNEKLFF.

The table lists this clonotype with a few counts. This chain links TRBV5-1 with TRBJ2-1, with 14 bases that match TRBD2. Trimming cost V 4 bases and J 5 bases; bases outside gene matches: 5. This CDR3 spans 16 amino acids. Per germline, CDR1 SGHRS and CDR2 YFSETQ. CDR3 sequence (DNA): TGCGCCAGCAGCATCGGGACTAGCGGGGGCCACAATGAGCAGTTCTTC. Protein: CASSIGTSGGHNEQFF.

The chain joins TRBV18 to TRBJ2-5; 7 nucleotides match TRBD2. The CDR3 length is 14 residues. The J segment lost 0 bases and the V segment lost 6 bases, leaving 4 bases of the junction unmatched. Germline-derived CDR1 and CDR2 are KGHSH and LQKENI. Written as DNA, the CDR3 is TGTGCCAGCTCGGCCGGGACTAACCAAGAGACCCAGTACTTC. Translating it yields CASSAGTNQETQYF.

This chain uses TRBV5-1 with TRBJ1-2, with D possibly TRBD1 on 5 matching bases. CDR3 size: 15 residues. Trimming stripped 1 base from V and 2 bases from J, with 12 bases between. Germline CDR1 is SGHRS and CDR2 is YFSETQ. The CDR3 loop reads CASSLSAQANYGYTF. The CDR3 DNA reads as TGCGCCAGCAGCTTGTCGGCACAGGCCAACTATGGCTACACCTTC.

This clonotype turned up a few times. V and J are TRBV20-1 and TRBJ2-1; 10 bases match TRBD2. Germline V gene data show CDR1 as DFQATT and CDR2 as SNEGSKA (reference sequence). The CDR3 loop spans 16 amino acids. V was clipped by 2 bases and J by 5 bases; unmatched bases: 9. For the CDR3, the DNA is TGCAGTGCTAGACGAAGACGGACTAGCGGACACAATGAGCAGTTCTTC. Translated: CSARRRRTSGHNEQFF.

Notes on this clonotype: A junction end diverges from the germline sequence, so it may reflect a read error. The chain combines TRBV5-1 with TRBJ1-3, with D unresolved. From germline, CDR1 is SGHRS and CDR2 YFSETQ. The CDR3 spans 15 residues. In DNA, the CDR3 is TGCGCCAGCCGCTTGCTCGGGATTTTAGGAAACACCATATATTTT. This sequence encodes CASRLLGILGNTIYF.

In regard to this clonotype: This clone may be a read error of a much larger clone one base away. This rearrangement joins TRBV25-1 to TRBJ2-1; D is unresolved. The CDR3 length is 14 residues. With 4 bases removed from V and 4 bases from J, the gap between germline ends came to 11 bases. Germline V gene data show CDR1 as MGHDK and CDR2 as SYGVNS. The DNA of the CDR3 is TGTGCCAGCAGTGCCTTCGGCCCATACAATGAGCAGTTCTTC. Protein product: CASSAFGPYNEQFF.

This clonotype was seen only a few times. This sequence joins TRBV23-1 and TRBJ1-1; 9 nucleotides line up with TRBD1. TRBV23-1 is known as an ORF, though its function is uncertain. This CDR3 contains 15 residues. V was clipped by 6 bases and J by 5 bases; unmatched bases: 10. The CDR3 loop is CASRLLGTGKTEAFF. Here the CDR3 DNA reads TGCGCCAGCAGATTGCTCGGGACAGGGAAAACTGAAGCTTTCTTT.

As regards this clonotype: Just one base apart from a much larger clone, this may be a read error. The genes are TRBV2 and TRBJ1-1, with D hard to call. Trimming removed 0 bases from V and 5 bases from J, with 10 bases in between. This CDR3 contains 14 residues. The germline CDR1 and CDR2 sequences are SNHLY and FYNNEI. CDR3 sequence reads: CASSEAEARTEAFF. The CDR3 DNA reads TGTGCCAGCAGTGAAGCGGAGGCGCGTACTGAAGCTTTCTTT.